Below, 24 T cell receptor beta chains from the same sample are listed, as sequenced in a study of blood T cells in healthy people across ages. PCR was performed a second time for about 7 to 12 cycles using a sample-barcoded 5' primer and a J-beta primer mix. TCRdb reprocessed the 5' RACE reads via MiXCR and lists one record per CDR3 protein. The sample lists 1.5 million to 2 million distinct CDR3 sequences; about 50% were seen once. Sequenced material: blood. The receptors stem from a woman in her forties in good health.

This clonotype has more than one count but fewer than ten. The chain has TRBV7-2 and TRBJ2-3; 11 bases agree with TRBD2. The CDR3 is 15 residues long. V dropped 6 bases and J dropped 1; count of bases not matched to a gene: 3. CDR1 and CDR2 (germline): SGHTA, FQGNSA. The CDR3 loop reads CASRQGLAGTDTQYF. The DNA for the CDR3 is TGTGCCAGCAGACAGGGACTAGCGGGCACAGATACGCAGTATTTT. Combining the CDR3 with reference TRBV7-2 and TRBJ2-3 gives the whole variable domain GAGVSQSPSNKVTEKGKDVELRCDPISGHTALYWYRQSLGQGLEFLIYFQGNSAPDKSGLPSDRFSAERTGGSVSTLTIQRTQQEDSAVYLCASRQGLAGTDTQYFGPGTRLTVL.

The chain carries TRBV5-4 and TRBJ2-7; the match to TRBD1 covers 7 bases. The CDR3 runs 14 residues. The germline CDR1 and CDR2 sequences are SGHNT and YYREEE (reference sequence). V lost 3 bases and J lost 3; bases outside the gene matches: 6. The CDR3 DNA sequence: TGTGCCAGCAGCTCCACGACAGGGAACTACGAGCAGTACTTC. Translation: CASSSTTGNYEQYF.

The V and J genes are TRBV7-9 and TRBJ2-3; 7 bases map to TRBD1. The V gene's germline CDR1 is SEHNR and CDR2 FQNEAQ (reference sequence). Trimming removed 3 bases from V and 5 bases from J; junction bases left unmatched: 2. This CDR3 has 13 residues. The CDR3 sequence is CASSFRQGDTQYF. CDR3 DNA sequence: TGTGCCAGCAGCTTCAGACAGGGAGATACGCAGTATTTT. The full variable domain, in which reference TRBV7-9 and TRBJ2-3 provide the parts outside the CDR3, is DTGVSQNPRHKITKRGQNVTFRCDPISEHNRLYWYRQTLGQGPEFLTYFQNEAQLEKSRLLSDRFSAERPKGSFSTLEIQRTEQGDSAMYLCASSFRQGDTQYFGPGTRLTVL.

This clonotype was seen once. The chain combines TRBV24-1 with TRBJ2-4, with D uncertain. Judging by the DNA end, TRBJ2-5 fits better; the J call may be wrong. The germline V gene has CDR1 KGHDR and CDR2 SFDVKD. The CDR3 runs to 16 residues. The CDR3 DNA reads as TGTGCCACCAGAGTGGGCGCTGCCCCTGTCGATGAGACCCAGTACTTC. This gives the protein CATRVGAAPVDETQYF.

V usage is TRBV9 and J usage is TRBJ2-1; the D gene is possibly TRBD2 (7 bases). Trimming took off 3 bases at V and 6 bases at J, with 19 bases between the two ends. This CDR3 is built from 16 residues. From germline, CDR1 is SGDLS and CDR2 YYNGEE. The CDR3 loop reads CASSARGGFKSNEQFF. DNA for the CDR3: TGTGCCAGCAGCGCGCGCGGGGGCTTTAAATCCAATGAGCAGTTCTTC.

The chain couples TRBV20-1 to TRBJ2-5, with TRBD1 matching 12 bases. Losses at the gene ends were 6 bases for V and 9 bases for J; bases not matched to a gene: 11. The germline gives CDR1 DFQATT, CDR2 SNEGSKA (reference sequence). CDR3 length: 14 residues. The CDR3 loop reads CSATGTGGAEAQYF. DNA of the CDR3: TGCAGTGCAACCGGGACAGGGGGCGCGGAGGCCCAGTACTTC.

The chain has TRBV24-1 and TRBJ2-3; 8 nucleotides line up with TRBD1. Germline CDR1 reads KGHDR; CDR2 reads SFDVKD. This CDR3 spans 15 amino acids. The ends lost 4 bases at V and 5 bases at J; junction bases unmatched: 7. This CDR3 is CATSDLGQGGDTQYF. CDR3 nucleotide sequence: TGTGCCACCAGTGACCTCGGACAGGGAGGAGATACGCAGTATTTT.

The rearrangement links TRBV20-1 to TRBJ1-2, with D tentatively TRBD1 (5 bases). This CDR3 comprises 12 residues. V lost 6 bases to trimming and J lost 6 bases, with 14 bases between them. Germline CDR1 DFQATT, CDR2 SNEGSKA (reference sequence). The CDR3 region has the DNA TGCAGTGCCTACGGACAAGGCGATGGCTACACCTTC. Encoded protein: CSAYGQGDGYTF.

Worth noting for this clonotype: One end of the junction varies from germline; a read error may be responsible. This chain joins TRBV27 and TRBJ2-4; TRBD1 matches at 10 bases. The J call may be incorrect, as the DNA end agrees better with TRBJ2-7. CDR1 and CDR2 from the germline V gene are MNHEY and SMNVEV (reference sequence). CDR3 length equals 15 residues. The CDR3: CAGSRARTGGNEQYF. The CDR3 coding sequence is TGTGCCGGCAGTCGCGCTCGGACAGGGGGAAACGAGCAGTACTTC.

The gene calls are TRBV6-2 or TRBV6-3 and TRBJ2-1; 10 bases are a match to TRBD2. Per germline, CDR1 MNHEY and CDR2 SVGEGT. The length of the CDR3 is 15 residues. Trimming removed 4 bases from V and 9 bases from J; junction bases left unmatched: 9. The CDR3 DNA reads TGTGCCAGCAGTTCGTCGAGAGCGGGGGGGGGTGAGCAGTTCTTC. Translating it yields CASSSSRAGGGEQFF.

The chain uses TRBV5-5 and TRBJ2-5, with 10 positions matching TRBD1. The CDR3 spans 17 residues. Germline V gives CDR1 SGHKS, CDR2 YYEKEE (reference sequence). V lost 4 bases to trimming and J lost 4 bases; unmatched junction nucleotides: 13. CDR3 in DNA: TGTGCCAGCAGCGAGCTAGGGACAGGGGTGCAGGGAGAGACCCAGTACTTC. This encodes CASSELGTGVQGETQYF. Full variable domain (remainder filled in from reference TRBV5-5 and TRBJ2-5): DAGVTQSPTHLIKTRGQQVTLRCSPISGHKSVSWYQQVLGQGPQFIFQYYEKEERGRGNFPDRFSARQFPNYSSELNVNALLLGDSALYLCASSELGTGVQGETQYFGPGTRLLVL.

About this clonotype itself: Germline is not matched at one junction end, which may reflect a read error. J is TRBJ2-1 and V is TRBV7-9; D remains ambiguous. Germline lookup yields CDR1 SEHNR and CDR2 FQNEAQ (reference sequence). The CDR3 contains 14 residues. CDR3 sequence reads: CASQPESSNNEQFF. The CDR3 DNA sequence: TGTGCCAGCCAACCAGAGAGCTCCAACAATGAGCAGTTCTTC.

The V gene is TRBV28, the J gene TRBJ1-2; 9 bases agree with TRBD1. Germline CDR1 reads MDHEN; CDR2 reads SYDVKM. After removal of 10 bases from V and 5 bases from J, the junction contained 11 bases not matched to a gene. This CDR3 has 14 amino acids. CDR3 amino acids: CATIRGQGTYGYTF. The CDR3 DNA sequence: TGTGCCACTATTCGGGGACAGGGTACATATGGCTACACCTTC.

This clonotype was observed a single time. This sequence joins TRBV20-1 and TRBJ2-3, with TRBD1 matching 7 bases. CDR3 length: 16 residues. J gave up 2 bases and V 3 bases, and 11 bases lay outside the gene matches. Germline CDR1 reads DFQATT; CDR2 reads SNEGSKA (reference sequence). Written as DNA, the CDR3 is TGCAGTGCTAGGAAACCGGGACAGTCTTTCACAGATACGCAGTATTTT. This encodes CSARKPGQSFTDTQYF.

This chain joins TRBV28 and TRBJ2-5; no clear D. The J call is doubtful: the DNA matches TRBJ2-7 better. Germline-derived CDR1 and CDR2 are MDHEN and SYDVKM. This CDR3 has 13 residues. The chain's CDR3 is CASEDGFTYEQYF. CDR3 nucleotide sequence: TGTGCCAGCGAGGATGGGTTCACCTACGAGCAGTACTTC.

The chain links TRBV24-1 to TRBJ2-2; the D gene is possibly TRBD1 (6 bases). The ends were cut back, 0 bases at V and 0 bases at J, with 13 bases in the middle. Germline assignment: CDR1 KGHDR and CDR2 SFDVKD. The CDR3 is made up of 18 amino acids. CDR3 in DNA: TGTGCCACCAGTGATTTGCGTCAGGGGAAGGCGAACACCGGGGAGCTGTTTTTT. Protein sequence: CATSDLRQGKANTGELFF.

The rearrangement joins TRBV2 to TRBJ2-1, with no clear D. The CDR3 contains 14 residues. In germline, CDR1 is SNHLY, CDR2 FYNNEI. V was trimmed by 4 bases and J by 3 bases, leaving 10 bases between them. CDR3 in DNA: TGTGCCAGCAGTGGGCAAGACATCTACAATGAGCAGTTCTTC. Translating it yields CASSGQDIYNEQFF.

The chain couples TRBV25-1 to TRBJ2-3, with D perhaps assigned TRBD1 or TRBD2 (5 bases each). V was shortened by 3 bases and J by 9 bases, with 10 bases between the two germline ends. Germline V gene sequence: CDR1 MGHDK, CDR2 SYGVNS. The CDR3 runs 12 residues. For the CDR3, the DNA is TGTGCCAGCAGTGAGTCCGGGACGACGCAGTATTTT. It is translated as CASSESGTTQYF.

This clonotype was observed a few times. V is TRBV11-2 and J is TRBJ2-3; 9 positions match TRBD2. This CDR3 has 16 residues. Germline assignment: CDR1 SGHAT and CDR2 FQNNGV. J was trimmed by 5 bases and V by 0 bases; bases with no gene match: 6. CDR3 in DNA: TGTGCCAGCAGCTTAGATGCTAGCGGGGCCCAAGATACGCAGTATTTT. It codes for CASSLDASGAQDTQYF.

V is TRBV6-5 and J is TRBJ1-4; D might be TRBD1 (6 bases). CDR1 is MNHEY and CDR2 is SVGAGI in the germline V gene. The length of the CDR3 is 14 residues. V was shortened by 7 bases and J by 6 bases, with 15 bases between the two germline ends. The DNA of the CDR3 is TGTGCCAGCAAAACAGGGTGGAGCGATGAAAAACTGTTTTTT. It codes for CASKTGWSDEKLFF.

As concerns this clonotype: One junction end disagrees with the germline gene, perhaps due to a read error. The CDR3 spells CAISDHTATQYF. The CDR3 DNA reads TGTGCCATCAGTGACCACACAGCTACGCAGTATTTT. The chain uses TRBV10-3 and TRBJ2-3; D is unclear. CDR3 length equals 12 residues. Looked up from germline, CDR1 is ENHRY and CDR2 is SYGVKD.

The chain has TRBV28 and TRBJ2-7, with D hard to call. Germline V gene data show CDR1 as MDHEN and CDR2 as SYDVKM. Trimming cost V 10 bases and J 2 bases, with 15 bases left between them. The CDR3 spans 13 residues. CDR3 sequence: CATSTYTTYEQYF. DNA of the CDR3: TGTGCCACCTCCACGTATACGACCTACGAGCAGTACTTC.

V usage is TRBV6-2 or TRBV6-3 and J usage is TRBJ2-5, with D possibly TRBD1 on 5 matching bases. The germline gives CDR1 MNHEY, CDR2 SVGEGT. The germline V and J ends were trimmed by 4 bases and 0 bases, with 12 bases remaining between them. The CDR3 length is 15 residues. CDR3 residues: CASSSVTDYQETQYF. The CDR3 DNA follows: TGTGCCAGCAGTTCCGTGACAGATTACCAAGAGACCCAGTACTTC.

This clonotype turned up a few times. The V gene is TRBV20-1, the J gene TRBJ2-4, with 9 bases matching TRBD1. The CDR3 has 13 amino acids. V gave up 4 bases and J gave up 13 bases; unmatched junction bases: 11. From germline, CDR1 is DFQATT and CDR2 SNEGSKA (reference sequence). CDR3 in amino acids: CSATGTGPWEQYF. In nucleotides, the CDR3 is TGCAGTGCTACCGGGACAGGGCCATGGGAGCAGTACTTC.